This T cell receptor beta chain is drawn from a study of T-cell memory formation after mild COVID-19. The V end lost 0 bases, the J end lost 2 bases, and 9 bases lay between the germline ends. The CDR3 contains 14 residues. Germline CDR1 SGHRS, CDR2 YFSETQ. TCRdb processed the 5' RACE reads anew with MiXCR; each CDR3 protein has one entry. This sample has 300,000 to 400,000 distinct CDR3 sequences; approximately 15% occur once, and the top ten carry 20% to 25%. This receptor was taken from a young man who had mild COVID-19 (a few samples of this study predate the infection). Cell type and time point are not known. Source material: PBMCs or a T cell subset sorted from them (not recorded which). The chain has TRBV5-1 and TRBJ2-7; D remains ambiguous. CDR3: CASSLGQSTYEQYF. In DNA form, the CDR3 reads TGCGCCAGCAGCTTGGGACAATCTACCTACGAGCAGTACTTC.